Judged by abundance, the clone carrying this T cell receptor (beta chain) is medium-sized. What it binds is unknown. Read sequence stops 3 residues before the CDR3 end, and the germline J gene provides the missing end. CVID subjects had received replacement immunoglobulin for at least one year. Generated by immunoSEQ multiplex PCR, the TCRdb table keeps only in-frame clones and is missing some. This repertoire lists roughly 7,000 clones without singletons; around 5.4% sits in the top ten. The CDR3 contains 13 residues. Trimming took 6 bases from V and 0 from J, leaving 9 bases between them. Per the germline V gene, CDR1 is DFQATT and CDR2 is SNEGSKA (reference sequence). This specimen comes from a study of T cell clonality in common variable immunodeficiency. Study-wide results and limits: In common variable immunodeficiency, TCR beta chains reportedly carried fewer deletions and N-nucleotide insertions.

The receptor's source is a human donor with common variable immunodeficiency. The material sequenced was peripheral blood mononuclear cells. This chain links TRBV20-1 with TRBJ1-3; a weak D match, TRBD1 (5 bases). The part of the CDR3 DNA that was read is TGCAGTGCATTACAGGACTCTGGAAACACC. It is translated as CSALQDSGNT. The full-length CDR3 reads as CSALQDSGNTIYF.